The 13 T cell receptor beta chains below were found in one sample sequenced in a study of cytomegalovirus exposure and HLA in healthy donors (dated by TCRdb to about 2017). Receptor libraries were prepared by the immunoSEQ multiplex PCR assay. TCRdb stores this immuneACCESS table with in-frame sequences only. Part of the clones is absent; in the studies checked, under half of the shortfall reflects unresolved V genes, and no reason is known for the rest. For this sample the table gives 59,000 or so clones, of which 80% to 90% were detected only once. About 15% of the sample is held by the ten biggest clonotypes. Sequenced: PBMCs. These TCRs come from a woman between 18 and 30 years old in good health and CMV-seronegative.

V and J are TRBV14 and TRBJ2-1, with TRBD2 identical over 7 bases. The CDR3 is made up of 16 amino acids. Germline V lookup: CDR1 SGHDN, CDR2 FVKESK. With V trimmed by 0 bases and J by 7 bases, 9 bases remained unmatched. Written as DNA, the CDR3 is TGTGCCAGCAGCCAAGAAGCGGGGCCCTCTTGGAATGAGCAGTTCTTC. It specifies CASSQEAGPSWNEQFF.

The chain carries TRBV6-1 and TRBJ2-7, with 9 bases identical to TRBD2. V trimming: 2 bases; J trimming: 7 bases; junction bases outside the gene matches: 0. The CDR3 length is 12 residues. In germline, CDR1 is MNHNS, CDR2 SASEGT. The CDR3 sequence is CASSELAGEQYF. CDR3 nucleotide sequence: TGTGCCAGCAGTGAACTAGCGGGGGAGCAGTACTTC.

This sequence joins TRBV7-9 and TRBJ2-7; TRBD2 might be the D (6 bases). V lost 6 bases to trimming and J lost 2 bases, with 14 bases between them. CDR1 SEHNR and CDR2 FQNEAQ come from the germline V gene (reference sequence). The CDR3 length is 14 residues. CDR3: CASRSGLGTYEQYF. The CDR3 DNA reads TGTGCCAGCAGGTCGGGACTGGGGACCTACGAGCAGTACTTC.

This chain connects TRBV18 to TRBJ2-1; tentatively, D is TRBD1 (5 bases). Germline V gives CDR1 KGHSH, CDR2 LQKENI. The CDR3 has 13 residues. V was pared by 6 bases and J by 9 bases, with 15 bases between. In DNA form, the CDR3 reads TGTGCCAGCTCTCAGCAGGGATCTGGTGAGCAGTTCTTC. As protein: CASSQQGSGEQFF.

Here the CDR3 DNA reads TGTGCCAGCTCACCACCCCGGGACAGGGGAGGATATGGCTACACCTTC. This codes for CASSPPRDRGGYGYTF. The chain recombines TRBV18 with TRBJ1-2, with TRBD1 matching over 10 bases. CDR1 is KGHSH and CDR2 is LQKENI in the germline V gene. V lost 0 bases to trimming and J lost 5 bases; unmatched junction nucleotides: 6. The CDR3 runs 16 residues.

The rearrangement links TRBV5-1 to TRBJ1-1, with D possibly matching TRBD1 (6 bases). The germline CDR1 and CDR2 sequences are SGHRS and YFSETQ. This CDR3 has 14 residues. The V gene lost 1 base and the J gene lost 4 bases, with 11 bases spanning the gap. CDR3 coding DNA: TGCGCCAGCAGCTTGCAGGGGCCCGGCACTGAAGCTTTCTTT. This encodes CASSLQGPGTEAFF.

The chain combines TRBV5-8 with TRBJ2-5, with 9 nucleotides matching TRBD2. The CDR3 covers 16 residues. Germline CDR1 is SGHTS and CDR2 is YDEGEE. V shed 3 bases and J 5 bases; nucleotides not matched to a gene: 11. In DNA, the CDR3 is TGTGCCAGCAGCTCTATAGCGGGAGCTGGTGGGGAGACCCAGTACTTC. This gives the protein CASSSIAGAGGETQYF.

The chain is built from TRBV19 and TRBJ2-7; D call uncertain. The CDR3 sequence is 15 residues long. Trimming removed 3 bases at V and 0 bases at J, with 12 bases between. Germline CDR1 LNHDA, CDR2 SQIVND (reference sequence). CDR3 in amino acids: CASSIGVKTSYEQYF. The CDR3 DNA sequence: TGTGCCAGTAGTATTGGAGTGAAAACCTCCTACGAGCAGTACTTC. Full variable domain (outside the CDR3, taken from reference TRBV19 and TRBJ2-7): DGGITQSPKYLFRKEGQNVTLSCEQNLNHDAMYWYRQDPGQGLRLIYYSQIVNDFQKGDIAEGYSVSREKKESFPLTVTSAQKNPTAFYLCASSIGVKTSYEQYFGPGTRLTVT.

The V gene is TRBV6-1, the J gene TRBJ1-1, with 10 bases identical to TRBD1. CDR1 MNHNS and CDR2 SASEGT come from the germline V gene. Unmatched junction bases numbered 8, after V lost 6 bases and J lost 4 bases. The CDR3 covers 15 residues. CDR3 residues: CASRGDRGFFTEAFF. CDR3 sequence (DNA): TGTGCCAGCAGGGGGGACAGGGGCTTTTTCACTGAAGCTTTCTTT.

The CDR3 region has the DNA TGTGCCAGCAGCCAACGGGGGGCCAACCAAGAGACCCAGTACTTC. Translated, it gives CASSQRGANQETQYF. The chain links TRBV4-2 to TRBJ2-5; a weak D match, TRBD2 (7 bases). Germline CDR1 is LGHNA and CDR2 is YNFKEQ. The CDR3 loop spans 15 amino acids. The V end was cut by 2 bases, the J end by 0 bases, with 10 bases between.

This chain uses TRBV7-2 with TRBJ2-2, with D maybe TRBD1 (5 bases). CDR1 is SGHTA, CDR2 FQGNSA, per germline. The V end was cut by 0 bases, the J end by 3 bases, with 8 bases between. The CDR3 totals 15 residues. CDR3 protein: CASSLALGDTGELFF. The DNA for the CDR3 is TGTGCCAGCAGCTTAGCGCTAGGGGACACCGGGGAGCTGTTTTTT.

The chain employs TRBV19 and TRBJ1-1; 10 bases align to TRBD1. This CDR3 has 16 amino acids. Looked up from germline, CDR1 is LNHDA and CDR2 is SQIVND (reference sequence). Trimming took 2 bases from V and 8 from J; bases not matched to a gene: 11. The CDR3 loop is CASSIRGQGPSREAFF. CDR3 DNA sequence: TGTGCCAGTAGTATAAGGGGACAGGGGCCTAGTAGGGAAGCTTTCTTT.

J is TRBJ2-5 and V is TRBV6-5; D unresolved. V was cut by 5 bases and J by 1 base, with 8 bases left in between. Germline V gene sequence: CDR1 MNHEY, CDR2 SVGAGI. This CDR3 has 13 amino acids. CDR3 nucleotides: TGTGCCAGCAGTACACAGATCCAAGAGACCCAGTACTTC. Amino acids: CASSTQIQETQYF.